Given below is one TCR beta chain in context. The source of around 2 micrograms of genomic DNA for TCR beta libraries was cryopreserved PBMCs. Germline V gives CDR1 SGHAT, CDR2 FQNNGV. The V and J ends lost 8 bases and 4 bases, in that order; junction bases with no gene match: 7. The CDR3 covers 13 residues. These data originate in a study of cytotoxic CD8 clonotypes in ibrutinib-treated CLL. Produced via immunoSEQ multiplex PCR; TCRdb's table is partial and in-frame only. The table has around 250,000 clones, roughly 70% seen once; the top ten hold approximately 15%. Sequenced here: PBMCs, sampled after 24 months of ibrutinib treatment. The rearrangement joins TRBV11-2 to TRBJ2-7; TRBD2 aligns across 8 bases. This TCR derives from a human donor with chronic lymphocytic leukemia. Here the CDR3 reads CASGAGVSYEQYF. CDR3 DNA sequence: TGTGCCAGCGGAGCGGGAGTATCATACGAGCAGTACTTC.